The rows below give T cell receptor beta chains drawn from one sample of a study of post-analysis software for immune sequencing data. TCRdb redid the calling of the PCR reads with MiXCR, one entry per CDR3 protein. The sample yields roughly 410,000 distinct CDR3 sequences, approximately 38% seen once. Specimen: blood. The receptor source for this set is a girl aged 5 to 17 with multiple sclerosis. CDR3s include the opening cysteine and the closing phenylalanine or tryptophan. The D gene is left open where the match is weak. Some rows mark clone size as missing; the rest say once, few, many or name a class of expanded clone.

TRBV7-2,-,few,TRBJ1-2,CASSLDGDSYGYTF,TGTGCCAGCAGCTTAGACGGTGATTCCTATGGCTACACCTTC
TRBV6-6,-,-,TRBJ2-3,CASSWQDTQYF,TGTGCCAGCAGTTGGCAGGATACGCAGTATTTT
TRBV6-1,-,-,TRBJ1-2,CASSATQGVEGYTF,TGTGCCAGCAGCGCCACACAGGGCGTAGAGGGCTACACCTTC
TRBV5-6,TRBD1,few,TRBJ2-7,CASSFGQGDSLYF,TGTGCCAGCAGCTTTGGACAGGGAGACTCTCTGTACTTC
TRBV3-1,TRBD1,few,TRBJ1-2,CASSPSGQGAQGYTF,TGTGCCAGCAGCCCTAGCGGACAGGGGGCGCAAGGCTACACCTTC
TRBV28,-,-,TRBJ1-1,CASITTNTEAFF,TGTGCCAGCATTACAACGAACACTGAAGCTTTCTTT
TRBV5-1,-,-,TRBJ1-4,CASSLPGSANEKLFF,TGCGCCAGCAGCTTGCCCGGGTCGGCAAACGAAAAACTGTTTTTT
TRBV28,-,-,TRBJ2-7,CASSTTEYEQYF,TGTGCCAGCAGCACTACAGAGTACGAGCAGTACTTC
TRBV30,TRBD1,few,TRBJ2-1,CAWSAGTGDNEQFF,TGTGCCTGGAGTGCGGGGACAGGGGACAATGAGCAGTTCTTC
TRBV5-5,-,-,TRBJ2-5,CASSLGRQQGGTQYF,TGTGCCAGCAGCTTGGGGCGGCAACAAGGTGGGACCCAGTACTTC
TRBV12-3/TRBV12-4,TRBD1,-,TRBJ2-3,CASSSPDRVGTDTEYF,TGTGCCAGCAGTTCACCTGACAGGGTGGGCACAGATACGGAATATTTT
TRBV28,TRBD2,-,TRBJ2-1,CASREERGGYNEQFF,TGTGCCAGCAGGGAAGAGCGGGGGGGCTACAATGAGCAGTTCTTC
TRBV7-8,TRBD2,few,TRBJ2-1,CASSSQPAGVDEQFF,TGTGCCAGCAGCTCGCAACCCGCGGGGGTCGATGAGCAGTTCTTC
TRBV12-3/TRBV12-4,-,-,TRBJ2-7,CASSPGDLFSYEQYF,TGTGCCAGCAGTCCGGGCGACCTATTCTCCTACGAGCAGTACTTC
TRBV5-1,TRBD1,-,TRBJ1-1,CASSVTGVSTEAFF,TGCGCCAGCAGCGTTACAGGGGTGAGCACTGAAGCTTTCTTT
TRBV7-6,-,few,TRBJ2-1,CASSYTVGVSSYNEQFF,TGTGCCAGCAGCTACACCGTAGGGGTTAGCTCCTACAATGAGCAGTTCTTC
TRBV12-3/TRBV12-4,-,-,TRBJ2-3,CASSFIARTDTQYF,TGTGCCAGCAGTTTTATAGCGCGCACAGATACGCAGTATTTT
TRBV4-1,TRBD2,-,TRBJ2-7,CASSRTSGVEQYF,TGCGCCAGCAGCCGGACTAGCGGGGTCGAGCAGTACTTC
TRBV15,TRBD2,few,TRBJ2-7,CATSRDQGDYSYEQYF,TGTGCCACCAGCAGAGATCAAGGGGACTACTCCTACGAGCAGTACTTC
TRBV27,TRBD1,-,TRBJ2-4,CASSQGTGGKNIQYF,TGTGCCAGCAGTCAAGGGACAGGGGGAAAAAACATTCAGTACTTC
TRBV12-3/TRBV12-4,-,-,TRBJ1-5,CASSFISSNQPQHF,TGTGCCAGCAGTTTTATCAGTAGCAATCAGCCCCAGCATTTT
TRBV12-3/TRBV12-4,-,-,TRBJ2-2,CASSQTSSGELFF,TGTGCCAGCAGCCAAACTAGCTCCGGGGAGCTGTTTTTT
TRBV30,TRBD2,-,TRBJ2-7,CAWRRGAGYEQYF,TGTGCCTGGAGGCGGGGGGCAGGCTACGAGCAGTACTTC
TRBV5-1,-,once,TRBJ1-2,CASSPGGAAGYGYTF,TGCGCCAGCAGCCCGGGAGGGGCCGCAGGCTATGGCTACACCTTC
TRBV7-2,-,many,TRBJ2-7,CASSSPMGYEQYF,TGTGCCAGCAGCTCCCCGATGGGGTACGAGCAGTACTTC
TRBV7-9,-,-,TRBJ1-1,CASSPRGGGNTEAFF,TGTGCCAGCAGCCCTCGGGGGGGGGGCAACACTGAAGCTTTCTTT
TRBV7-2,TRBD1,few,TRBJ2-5,CASSLVQGEETQYF,TGTGCCAGCAGCTTAGTTCAGGGGGAAGAGACCCAGTACTTC
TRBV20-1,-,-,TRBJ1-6,CSARPLGRAYNSPLHF,TGCAGTGCCAGACCCCTCGGCAGGGCCTATAATTCACCCCTCCACTTT
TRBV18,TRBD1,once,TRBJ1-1,CAGSPSTTRQGRNTEAFF,TGTGCCGGCTCACCGTCCACAACCCGACAGGGGAGAAACACTGAAGCTTTCTTT
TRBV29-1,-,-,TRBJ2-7,CSVWEGDRTSTTYEQYF,TGCAGCGTTTGGGAGGGGGACAGAACTTCCACGACCTACGAGCAGTACTTC
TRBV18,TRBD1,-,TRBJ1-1,CASSPPGTGGTEAFF,TGTGCCAGCTCACCACCAGGGACAGGGGGCACTGAAGCTTTCTTT
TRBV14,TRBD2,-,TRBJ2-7,CASSLTQGGGPYEQYF,TGTGCCAGCAGCCTGACTCAGGGCGGGGGGCCGTATGAGCAGTACTTC
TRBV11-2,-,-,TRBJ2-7,CASSLTVLEQYF,TGTGCCAGCAGCTTAACCGTGCTCGAGCAGTACTTC
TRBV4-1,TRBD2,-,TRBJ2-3,CASSQGTFGGGPSDTQYF,TGCGCCAGCAGCCAAGGGACCTTCGGGGGGGGGCCCTCAGATACGCAGTATTTT
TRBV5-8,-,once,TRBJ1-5,CASSFGYSANQPQHF,TGTGCCAGCAGCTTCGGGTACAGCGCGAATCAGCCCCAGCATTTT
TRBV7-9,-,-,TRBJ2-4,CASSSRPFNIQYF,TGTGCCAGCAGCTCCCGGCCATTCAACATTCAGTACTTC
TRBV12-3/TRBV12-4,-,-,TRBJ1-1,CASSPRTLITEAFF,TGTGCCAGCAGTCCCCGGACCCTGATCACTGAAGCTTTCTTT
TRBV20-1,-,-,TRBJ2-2,CSATPSGTGELFF,TGCAGTGCTACACCAAGCGGGACCGGGGAGCTGTTTTTT
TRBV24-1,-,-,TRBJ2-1,CATSDPPRNEQFF,TGTGCCACCAGTGACCCCCCGCGCAATGAGCAGTTCTTC
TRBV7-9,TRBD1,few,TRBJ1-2,CASSSQGAPKDGYTF,TGTGCCAGCAGCTCACAGGGGGCGCCTAAGGATGGCTACACCTTC
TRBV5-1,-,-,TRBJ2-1,CASSVLAADEQFF,TGCGCCAGCAGCGTCCTAGCAGCCGATGAGCAGTTCTTC
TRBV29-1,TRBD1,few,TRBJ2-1,CSVGGQGAHNEQFF,TGCAGCGTTGGGGGACAGGGGGCGCACAATGAGCAGTTCTTC
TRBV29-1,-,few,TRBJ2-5,CSVLTGEWETQYF,TGCAGCGTTCTTACGGGGGAGTGGGAGACCCAGTACTTC
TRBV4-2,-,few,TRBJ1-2,CASSQEGSGYTF,TGTGCCAGCAGCCAAGAGGGTTCTGGCTACACCTTC
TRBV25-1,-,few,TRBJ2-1,CASSNRVQGNEQFF,TGTGCCAGCAGTAACAGGGTCCAGGGCAATGAGCAGTTCTTC
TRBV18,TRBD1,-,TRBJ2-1,CASSPRVPGQGDNEQFF,TGTGCCAGCTCACCAAGGGTCCCGGGACAGGGGGACAATGAGCAGTTCTTC
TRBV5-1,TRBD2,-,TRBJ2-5,CASSFSLAGAGVTETQYF,TGCGCCAGCAGCTTTTCACTAGCGGGGGCCGGGGTTACAGAGACCCAGTACTTC
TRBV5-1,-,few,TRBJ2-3,CASSLSWGNTDTQYF,TGCGCCAGCAGCCTCAGCTGGGGTAACACAGATACGCAGTATTTT
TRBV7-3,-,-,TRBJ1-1,CASSLTPGVEAFF,TGTGCCAGCAGCTTAACCCCAGGAGTTGAAGCTTTCTTT
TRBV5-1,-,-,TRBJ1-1,CASSLEGGSLAEAFF,TGCGCCAGCAGCTTGGAAGGAGGGAGTTTGGCTGAAGCTTTCTTT
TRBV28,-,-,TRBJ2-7,CASSLTGTVSYEQYF,TGTGCCAGCAGTTTAACCGGGACGGTCTCCTACGAGCAGTACTTC
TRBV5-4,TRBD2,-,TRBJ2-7,CASSPDLGGKAYEQYF,TGTGCCAGCAGCCCCGACCTCGGGGGGAAGGCCTACGAGCAGTACTTC
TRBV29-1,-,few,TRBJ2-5,CSGSYGGQETQYF,TGCAGCGGTTCCTATGGGGGCCAAGAGACCCAGTACTTC
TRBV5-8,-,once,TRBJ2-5,CASSWATGQETQYF,TGTGCCAGCAGCTGGGCGACAGGACAAGAGACCCAGTACTTC
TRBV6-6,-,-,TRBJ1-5,CASSYSIGSNQPQHF,TGTGCCAGCAGTTACTCGATCGGGAGCAATCAGCCCCAGCATTTT
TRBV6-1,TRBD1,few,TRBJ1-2,CALWTGYNYGYTF,TGTGCCCTCTGGACAGGTTATAACTATGGCTACACCTTC
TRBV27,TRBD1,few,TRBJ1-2,CASSPTTGANYGYTF,TGTGCCAGCAGCCCCACGACAGGGGCTAACTATGGCTACACCTTC
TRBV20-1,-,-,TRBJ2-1,CSAHVRYLSSYNEQFF,TGCAGTGCCCACGTTCGCTATTTGAGCTCCTACAATGAGCAGTTCTTC
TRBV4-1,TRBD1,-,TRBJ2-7,CASSQTLGQNYEQYF,TGCGCCAGCAGCCAAACATTGGGACAGAACTACGAGCAGTACTTC
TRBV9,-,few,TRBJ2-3,CASGSGQQDTQYF,TGTGCCAGCGGGTCAGGGCAGCAAGATACGCAGTATTTT